These T cell receptor beta chains were read from a single sample in a study of blood T cell repertoires in COVID-19. Assay used: immunoSEQ multiplex PCR; TCRdb lists only in-frame clones, some missing. Of a few hundred thousand clones listed, 80% to 85% were seen once; the top ten hold about 3.5%. Sequenced input: PBMCs or T cells enriched from blood (not recorded which). All receptors derive from a man aged 45-65 years who had recovered from COVID-19. Both conserved end residues are part of each CDR3. The order of the fields is V gene, D gene, CDR3 protein. The D gene is left open where the match is weak.

TRBV28 . CASRSAPGRRNQPQHF
TRBV5-4 . CASSLAIRLPASTDTQYF
TRBV28 . CASSLRYRGYEQYF
TRBV28 . CASSLRFEETQYF
TRBV6-2/TRBV6-3 . CASSYSGPSGTEAFF
TRBV3-1/TRBV3-2 TRBD2 CASSHLAGGSINEQFF
TRBV10-3 TRBD2 CAISRAGDHEQYF
TRBV3-1/TRBV3-2 . CASSQEVPSRTGELFF
TRBV3-1/TRBV3-2 . CASSQSQTEAFF
TRBV7-3 . CASSLGRGEKLFF
TRBV11-3 . CASSPGLTGNTIYF
TRBV5-6 TRBD2 CASRLAGGTGELFF
TRBV3-1/TRBV3-2 . CASRLQFATNEKLFF
TRBV5-8 . CASSLTGFSPLHF
TRBV28 . CASRTMRAGFNYGYTF
TRBV18 . CASSPRTESNYGYTF
TRBV4-2 . CASSQDVRNSPLHF
TRBV28 TRBD2 CAIRLAANTGELFF
TRBV5-6 . CASSLEWAVNSGNTIYF
TRBV7-9 TRBD1 CASSFPTGGAYEQYF
TRBV9 . CASSIQGSPNEKLFF
TRBV6-6 . CASSSPLLELYEQYF
TRBV10-3 TRBD1 CAISEPGQGPIYEQYF
TRBV27 TRBD2 CASTVSGRSTDTQYF
TRBV11-2 TRBD2 CASKGLAGGTTDTQYF
TRBV30 TRBD1 CAWSPRQGSTYPPQNTEAFF
TRBV29-1 . CSVWERASSTDTQYF
TRBV29-1 . CSVLEQSTTDTQYF
TRBV10-3 TRBD2 CAISDLGLAGVQETQYF
TRBV3-1/TRBV3-2 . CASSSGSWESLTPTGNTIYF
TRBV27 . CASSSGGSGSYEQYF
TRBV19 TRBD1 CASSTRQGMNQPQHF
TRBV7-3 TRBD1 CASSSQGGNTEAFF
TRBV2 . CASTVTGVPGELFF
TRBV27 . CASRGVVNTEAFF
TRBV6-2/TRBV6-3 . CASSPPGGMRPYEQYF
TRBV18 . CASSPPGGTDTQYF
TRBV4-1 TRBD2 CASSLGLAGRRSYEQYF
TRBV2 TRBD2 CASSEARLAGGDEQFF
TRBV6-5 . CASSPSGSYEQYF
TRBV4-2 . CASSQGSGTPYGYTF
TRBV9 TRBD1 CASSEGTGISNQPQHF
TRBV27 . CASSLRGGGNQPQHF